These 24 T cell receptor beta chains originate from one sample sequenced in a study of long-term antiretroviral therapy in people with HIV. At survey level, the immunoSEQ assay was run in its v3.0 version. TCRdb's table, derived via immunoSEQ multiplex PCR, lists solely in-frame clones and lacks some. The sample has about 30,000 clones, about 93% seen once. The sample in question was unsorted PBMCs, obtained about 6.5 years after starting antiretroviral therapy. These receptors were taken from a woman aged 40 to 49 with HIV.

J is TRBJ1-2 and V is TRBV27, with 8 bases aligning to TRBD1. CDR1 MNHEY and CDR2 SMNVEV come from the germline V gene (reference sequence). V was pared by 4 bases and J by 4 bases, with 11 bases of the junction left unmatched. CDR3 length: 16 residues. This CDR3 is CASSSWTGTWFYGYTF. The CDR3 DNA follows: TGTGCCAGCAGTTCGTGGACAGGGACATGGTTCTATGGCTACACCTTC.

The rearrangement uses TRBV28 and TRBJ2-2; tentative D call: TRBD1 (7 bases). The V gene's germline CDR1 is MDHEN and CDR2 SYDVKM. The CDR3 totals 14 residues. V was pared by 5 bases and J by 7 bases, with 14 bases between. The CDR3 DNA reads as TGTGCCAGCAGTCAAACAGGGGAGGACGGGGAGCTGTTTTTT. Translating gives CASSQTGEDGELFF.

V is TRBV2 and J is TRBJ2-2; 9 bases align to TRBD2. Germline lookup yields CDR1 SNHLY and CDR2 FYNNEI. The V segment lost 1 base and the J segment 7 bases; nucleotides outside the gene matches: 4. The CDR3 is made up of 15 amino acids. The CDR3 reads CASSEEGAGGGELFF. Written as DNA, the CDR3 is TGTGCCAGCAGTGAAGAAGGAGCGGGGGGCGGGGAGCTGTTTTTT.

The chain is built from TRBV7-9 and TRBJ1-3; no firm D call. CDR3 length: 16 amino acids. CDR1 is SEHNR, CDR2 FQNEAQ, per germline (reference sequence). Between the trimmed V and J ends, which lost 5 bases and 0 bases, there was a span of 14 bases. The CDR3 spells CASSADGLSSGNTIYF. Written as DNA, the CDR3 is TGTGCCAGCAGCGCGGACGGGTTGAGCTCTGGAAACACCATATATTTT.

This clone occurred a few times. V gene TRBV2 combines with J gene TRBJ1-2; 8 nucleotides agree with TRBD1. The length of the CDR3 is 12 residues. Germline V CDR1 and CDR2: SNHLY, FYNNEI. Trimming took 8 bases from V and 7 from J; bases not matched to a gene: 6. The CDR3 sequence: CASSQGAGGYTF. The CDR3 region has the DNA TGTGCCAGCTCGCAGGGGGCGGGTGGCTACACCTTC.

This chain links TRBV7-2 with TRBJ1-2; 8 bases are shared with TRBD1. There are 15 residues in the CDR3. The V gene end was trimmed by 1 base and the J gene end by 7 bases; junction bases not matched to a gene: 8. Germline V gene sequence: CDR1 SGHTA, CDR2 FQGNSA. CDR3 protein: CASSLDQGATFGYTF. The CDR3 bases are TGTGCCAGCAGCTTAGATCAGGGGGCCACATTTGGCTACACCTTC.

V usage is TRBV7-2 and J usage is TRBJ2-2, with D perhaps TRBD2 (7 bases). Per the germline V gene, CDR1 is SGHTA and CDR2 is FQGNSA. With 5 bases removed from V and 3 bases from J, the gap between germline ends came to 13 bases. This CDR3 spans 15 amino acids. CDR3 loop: CASSLRGGDTGELFF. The DNA of the CDR3 is TGTGCCAGCAGCCTGAGGGGGGGGGACACCGGGGAGCTGTTTTTT.

The chain combines TRBV7-8 with TRBJ2-7, with 8 bases lining up with TRBD2. Germline V lookup: CDR1 SGHVS, CDR2 FQNEAQ. There are 16 residues in the CDR3. J gave up 2 bases and V 5 bases, and 11 bases lay outside the gene matches. The CDR3 loop reads CASSPRTSQDPYEQYF. CDR3 nucleotide sequence: TGTGCCAGCAGCCCTCGGACTAGCCAAGATCCCTACGAGCAGTACTTC.

This clone is a singleton in its sample. The chain is built from TRBV30 and TRBJ1-6; weak D call: TRBD1 (6 bases). V was shortened by 1 base and J by 7 bases, with 8 bases between the two germline ends. Germline V CDR1 and CDR2: GTSNPN, SVGIG (reference sequence). CDR3 size: 13 residues. As DNA, the CDR3 is TGTGCCTGGAGTGGGACAGAGAATTCACCCCTCCACTTT. This encodes CAWSGTENSPLHF.

The chain joins TRBV4-1 to TRBJ1-4, with D possibly being TRBD1 (6 bases). With 2 bases removed from V and 7 bases from J, the gap between germline ends came to 20 bases. Germline V gene sequence: CDR1 MGHRA, CDR2 YSYEKL. The CDR3 length is 17 residues. For the CDR3, the DNA is TGCGCCAGCAGCCAAAGGGCCAGCGGGGAAGGGGGTGAAAAACTGTTTTTT. It codes for CASSQRASGEGGEKLFF.

The rearrangement uses TRBV5-1 and TRBJ1-1; D possibly corresponds to TRBD1 (6 bases). CDR3 length: 16 residues. V was clipped by 4 bases and J by 0 bases, with 16 bases between them. The germline V gene encodes CDR1 SGHRS and CDR2 YFSETQ. The CDR3 sequence is CASSPYGQIVNTEAFF. The CDR3 bases are TGCGCCAGCAGCCCCTACGGACAGATCGTGAACACTGAAGCTTTCTTT.

The V gene is TRBV19, the J gene TRBJ1-1, with 7 bases that match TRBD1. The CDR3 has 14 residues. J was trimmed by 1 base and V by 9 bases; bases with no gene match: 8. CDR1 is LNHDA, CDR2 SQIVND, per germline (reference sequence). The CDR3 DNA follows: TGTGCCAGCGCCGAGAACAGGGGGAACACTGAAGCTTTCTTT. As protein: CASAENRGNTEAFF.

The genes are TRBV7-2 and TRBJ2-3; 14 bases agree with TRBD2. After removal of 2 bases from V and 4 bases from J, the junction contained 8 bases not matched to a gene. The CDR3 runs to 18 residues. Germline V gene lookup returns CDR1 SGHTA and CDR2 FQGNSA. CDR3 DNA: TGTGCCAGCAGCTTAAGGACTAGCGGGGGGCCGGATGCAGATACGCAGTATTTT. Encoded protein: CASSLRTSGGPDADTQYF.

The chain couples TRBV19 to TRBJ1-3, with no clear D. The V end lost 7 bases, the J end lost 1 base, and 11 bases lay between the germline ends. The CDR3 is 14 amino acids. Germline CDR1 and CDR2: LNHDA and SQIVND (reference sequence). The CDR3 DNA reads as TGTGCCAGTACCTCCCTTCGGTCTGGAAACACCATATATTTT. Translation gives CASTSLRSGNTIYF.

The gene calls are TRBV9 and TRBJ1-2; perhaps TRBD1 as D (6 bases). CDR1 SGDLS and CDR2 YYNGEE come from the germline V gene. V lost 4 bases to trimming and J lost 8 bases, with 24 bases between them. This CDR3 contains 16 residues. CDR3 bases: TGTGCCAGCAGCCCCGAACTCCGCCAGGGGCCGACGGGCTACACCTTC. Protein: CASSPELRQGPTGYTF.

CDR3 in amino acids: CASSEASASNYGYTF. CDR3 coding DNA: TGTGCCAGCAGTGAAGCTTCCGCTTCTAACTATGGCTACACCTTC. This rearrangement joins TRBV6-1 to TRBJ1-2; unclear D gene. Germline V gene lookup returns CDR1 MNHNS and CDR2 SASEGT. The CDR3 is made up of 15 amino acids. V lost 0 bases and J 0 bases, leaving 8 bases between the germline ends.

The chain uses TRBV7-8 and TRBJ1-3; TRBD1 aligns across 9 bases. The trim removed 1 base at V and 2 bases at J, leaving 3 bases unmatched. Germline assignment: CDR1 SGHVS and CDR2 FQNEAQ. This CDR3 is built from 16 residues. CDR3 bases: TGTGCCAGCAGCTTAGGGGGACAGGGAGCTGGAAACACCATATATTTT. This translates into CASSLGGQGAGNTIYF.

This clone appeared once. The gene calls are TRBV7-9 and TRBJ1-5; weak D call: TRBD1 (5 bases). CDR3 length: 14 residues. Looked up from germline, CDR1 is SEHNR and CDR2 is FQNEAQ (reference sequence). V shed 3 bases and J shed 3 bases, with 9 bases lying between them. The CDR3 spells CASSFTGDNQPQHF. Written as DNA, the CDR3 is TGTGCCAGCAGCTTTACAGGAGACAATCAGCCCCAGCATTTT.

V and J are TRBV27 and TRBJ1-4; D is unclear. The CDR3 has 15 amino acids. Germline CDR1 MNHEY, CDR2 SMNVEV (reference sequence). Trimming removed 5 bases from V and 0 bases from J, with 10 bases in between. This chain's CDR3 is CASSRTESTNEKLFF. In nucleotides, the CDR3 is TGTGCCAGCAGTCGAACAGAGTCAACTAATGAAAAACTGTTTTTT.

V and J are TRBV10-3 and TRBJ2-2; either TRBD1 or TRBD2 may supply D (5 bases each). V gave up 6 bases and J gave up 0 bases, with 20 bases separating them. Germline V lookup: CDR1 ENHRY, CDR2 SYGVKD. This CDR3 has 18 residues. The CDR3 spells CAIRDQAGRKSNTGELFF. CDR3 bases: TGTGCCATCAGAGATCAGGCAGGGAGAAAATCGAACACCGGGGAGCTGTTTTTT.

This clone appeared a single time. This chain connects TRBV7-2 to TRBJ2-1, with D tentatively TRBD1 (6 bases). The CDR3 is 15 residues long. CDR1 and CDR2 from the germline V gene are SGHTA and FQGNSA. Trimming removed 3 bases from V and 7 bases from J, with 16 bases in between. The CDR3 region has the DNA TGTGCCAGCAGCTTTCAGGGGACACCGGGAAATGAGCAGTTCTTC. It translates to CASSFQGTPGNEQFF.

The rearrangement uses TRBV6-1 and TRBJ2-7; D tentatively reads TRBD1 or TRBD2 (6 bases each). Trimming removed 7 bases at V and 7 bases at J, with 20 bases between. This CDR3 is built from 14 residues. The germline V gene encodes CDR1 MNHNS and CDR2 SASEGT. The CDR3 here is CASILTGAQVEQYF. CDR3 nucleotides: TGTGCCAGCATCCTAACGGGGGCCCAAGTTGAGCAGTACTTC.

The chain has TRBV30 and TRBJ1-3, with TRBD1 as a possible D gene (6 bases). CDR3 length: 14 residues. Trimming removed 1 base from V and 4 bases from J, with 11 bases in between. Per germline, CDR1 GTSNPN and CDR2 SVGIG (reference sequence). In nucleotides, the CDR3 is TGTGCCTGGAGTGCGGGACAAGCGGGAAACACCATATATTTT. This sequence encodes CAWSAGQAGNTIYF.

This clone was recorded once. The chain is built from TRBV11-2 and TRBJ2-1, with unresolved D. This CDR3 has 13 residues. Trimming stripped 2 bases from V and 14 bases from J, with 16 bases between. In germline, CDR1 is SGHAT, CDR2 FQNNGV. The CDR3 here is CASSLPYPAREFF. In DNA, the CDR3 is TGTGCCAGCAGCTTACCCTACCCGGCTCGGGAGTTCTTC.